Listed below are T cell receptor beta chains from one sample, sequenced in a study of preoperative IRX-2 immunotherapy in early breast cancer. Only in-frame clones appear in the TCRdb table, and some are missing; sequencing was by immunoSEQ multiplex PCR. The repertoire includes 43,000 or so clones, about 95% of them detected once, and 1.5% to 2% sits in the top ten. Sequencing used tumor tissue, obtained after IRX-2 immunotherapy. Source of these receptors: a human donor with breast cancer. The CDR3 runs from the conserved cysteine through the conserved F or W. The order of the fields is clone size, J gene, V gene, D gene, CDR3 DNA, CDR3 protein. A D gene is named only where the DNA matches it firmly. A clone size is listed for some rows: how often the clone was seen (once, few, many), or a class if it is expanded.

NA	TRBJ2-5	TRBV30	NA	TGTGCCTGGAGGAGGGCAGGGGTTGAGACCCAGTACTTC	CAWRRAGVETQYF
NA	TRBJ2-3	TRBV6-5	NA	TGTGCCAGCAGGAAGGGACTGAAGATAACAGATACGCAGTATTTT	CASRKGLKITDTQYF
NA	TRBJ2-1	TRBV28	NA	TGTGCCAGCAGTTTCACACAGCCATACAATGAGCAGTTCTTC	CASSFTQPYNEQFF
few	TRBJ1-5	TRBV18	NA	TGTGCCAGCAGGGATGATAGCAATCAGCCCCAGCATTTT	CASRDDSNQPQHF
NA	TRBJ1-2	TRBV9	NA	TGTGCCAGCAGCTACGCGGCGGCCGAGAATGGCTACACCTTC	CASSYAAAENGYTF
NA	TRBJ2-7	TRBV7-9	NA	TGTGCCAGCAGACCCAGTTGGCGGTACGAGCAGTACTTC	CASRPSWRYEQYF
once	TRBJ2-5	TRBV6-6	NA	TGTGCCAGCACAGTTGACGGCGGGGTGTACCAAGAGACCCAGTACTTC	CASTVDGGVYQETQYF
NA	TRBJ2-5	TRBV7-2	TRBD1	TGTGCCAGCAGATTAACAGGGGGAGAGACCCAGTACTTC	CASRLTGGETQYF
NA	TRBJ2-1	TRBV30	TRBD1	TGTGCCTGGAGCCACGGGGACAGGGGAATCGACAATGAGCAGTTCTTC	CAWSHGDRGIDNEQFF
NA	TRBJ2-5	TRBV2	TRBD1	TGTGCCAGCAGTGCCTTCGGGACAGGGGAAGAGACCCAGTACTTC	CASSAFGTGEETQYF
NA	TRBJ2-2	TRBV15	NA	TGTGCCACCAGCAGAGATCCGGCCCGAGGGATCGGGGAGCTGTTTTTT	CATSRDPARGIGELFF
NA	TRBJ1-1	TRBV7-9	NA	TGTGCCAGCAGCTTATACCGGGGGAAGGCTGAAGCTTTCTTT	CASSLYRGKAEAFF
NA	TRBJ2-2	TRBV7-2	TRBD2	TGTGCCAGCAGCCTATTACCGGGACTAGCGCCGAACACCGGGGAGCTGTTTTTT	CASSLLPGLAPNTGELFF
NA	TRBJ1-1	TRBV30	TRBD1	TGTGCCTGGGACAGGGGCAGGATTACTGAAGCTTTCTTT	CAWDRGRITEAFF
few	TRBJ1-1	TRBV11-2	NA	TGTGCCAGCAGCAAGACAGTGAACACTGAAGCTTTCTTT	CASSKTVNTEAFF
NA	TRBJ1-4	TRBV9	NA	TGTGCCAGCAGCACGCAGCCCGTGGACACTAATGAAAAACTGTTTTTT	CASSTQPVDTNEKLFF
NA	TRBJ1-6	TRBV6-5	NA	TGTGCCAGCATGCGTACGTACAATTCACCCCTCCACTTT	CASMRTYNSPLHF
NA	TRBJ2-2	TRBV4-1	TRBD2	TGCGCCAGCAGCCGACTCCCGGGACCGGGAGGGACCGGGGAGCTGTTTTTT	CASSRLPGPGGTGELFF
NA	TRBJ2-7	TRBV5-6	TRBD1	TGTGCCAGCAGAGAGGGACAGGGGATCACCTACGAGCAGTACTTC	CASREGQGITYEQYF
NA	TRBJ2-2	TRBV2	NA	TGTGCCAGCAAGGAGAACGGGGAGCTGTTTTTT	CASKENGELFF
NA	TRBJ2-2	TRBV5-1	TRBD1	TGCGCCAGCAGCCCGAGGACAGGGGATTCCGGGGAGCTGTTTTTT	CASSPRTGDSGELFF
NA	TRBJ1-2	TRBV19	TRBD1	TGTGCCAGTAGTCGGGAGGGGGCTGACTATGGCTACACCTTC	CASSREGADYGYTF
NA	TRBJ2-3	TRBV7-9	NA	TGTGCCAGCAGCTTGGGGGGGCAGTCCGATACGCAGTATTTT	CASSLGGQSDTQYF
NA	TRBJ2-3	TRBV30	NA	TGTGCCTGGAGTGTACAACTCCAGGCGCAGTATTTT	CAWSVQLQAQYF
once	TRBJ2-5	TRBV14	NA	TGTGCCAGCAGCCAAGGGGCGGTGCGACTGCGCGAGACCCAGTACTTC	CASSQGAVRLRETQYF
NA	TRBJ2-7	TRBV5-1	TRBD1	TGCGCCAGCAGACCAGCGTGGGGACAGACCTACGAGCAGTACTTC	CASRPAWGQTYEQYF
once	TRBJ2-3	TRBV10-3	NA	TGTGCCATCAGGGACCGAGGGACATTAACAGATACGCAGTATTTT	CAIRDRGTLTDTQYF
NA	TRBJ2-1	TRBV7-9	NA	TGTGCCAGCAGCTTAACAGGGCGGCCTGAGCAGTTCTTC	CASSLTGRPEQFF
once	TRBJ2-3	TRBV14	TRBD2	TGTGCCAGCAGCCAAGCCCGGATGGTAGCGGGGAGAGATACGCAGTATTTT	CASSQARMVAGRDTQYF
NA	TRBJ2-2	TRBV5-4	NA	TGTGCCAGCAGCTTGGGAGGGTCGGGTACCACCGGGGAGCTGTTTTTT	CASSLGGSGTTGELFF
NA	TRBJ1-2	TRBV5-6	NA	TGTGCCAGCAGCTTGGGACTAGTCGACTATGGCTACACCTTC	CASSLGLVDYGYTF
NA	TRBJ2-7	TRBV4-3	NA	TGCGCCAGCAGCCAAGAGGCCCTGAACTCCTACGAGCAGTACTTC	CASSQEALNSYEQYF
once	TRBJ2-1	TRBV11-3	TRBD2	TGTGCCAGCAGCGCCCGCCCGGGACTAGCGGGGGTAGCTTCTGGTGAGCAGTTCTTC	CASSARPGLAGVASGEQFF
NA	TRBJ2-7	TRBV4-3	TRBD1	TGCGCCAGCAGCCATAGCCAGACAGGGGAACTCTACGAGCAGTACTTC	CASSHSQTGELYEQYF
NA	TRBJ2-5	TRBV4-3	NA	TGCGCCAGCAGCCAAGATAGGGAGACCCAGTACTTC	CASSQDRETQYF
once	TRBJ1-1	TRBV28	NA	TGTGCCAGCAGCCCCCCGTGGAACACTGAAGCTTTCTTT	CASSPPWNTEAFF
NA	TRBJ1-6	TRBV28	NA	TGTGCCAGCAGTCTCCTCTGGGGTTCACCCCTCCACTTT	CASSLLWGSPLHF
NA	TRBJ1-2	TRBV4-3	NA	TGCGCCAGCAGCCAAGAGTACGGATTAGCTTATGGCTACACCTTC	CASSQEYGLAYGYTF
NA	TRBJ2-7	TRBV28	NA	TGTGCCAGCAGTTTATACCTAGAAAGGGACGAGCAGTACTTC	CASSLYLERDEQYF
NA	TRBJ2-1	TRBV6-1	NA	TGTGCCAGCACCCAAAGGGCAGGGTCTGGTGAGCAGTTCTTC	CASTQRAGSGEQFF
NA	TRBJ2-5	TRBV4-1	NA	TGCGCCAGCAGCCCTTCCATTCTGAGGACCCAGTACTTC	CASSPSILRTQYF
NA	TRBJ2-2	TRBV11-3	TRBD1	TGTGCCAGCAGCTTCACAGGGGCGGCCGGGGAGCTGTTTTTT	CASSFTGAAGELFF
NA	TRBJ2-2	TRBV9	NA	TGTGCCAGCAGCGTTCACGGAGGTAGGACCGGGGAGCTGTTTTTT	CASSVHGGRTGELFF
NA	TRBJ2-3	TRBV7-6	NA	TGTGCCAGCAGCTTACATAGCATAGCAGATACGCAGTATTTT	CASSLHSIADTQYF
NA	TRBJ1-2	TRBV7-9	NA	TGTGCCAGCAGCTCGCAAGGCGGGATAGGGAGCTATGGCTACACCTTC	CASSSQGGIGSYGYTF
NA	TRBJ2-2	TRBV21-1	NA	TGTGCCAGCAGCAAGACGAGAGAAACCGGGGAGCTGTTTTTT	CASSKTRETGELFF
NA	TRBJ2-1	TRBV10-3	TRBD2	TGTGCCATCGAGGCAACTAGCGGGACCGGTGAGCAGTTCTTC	CAIEATSGTGEQFF
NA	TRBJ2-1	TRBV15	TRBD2	TGTGCCACCAGCAGATTTGGCGGGAGGGCCAATGAGCAGTTCTTC	CATSRFGGRANEQFF
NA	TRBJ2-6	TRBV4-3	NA	TGCGCCAGCAGCCCCTTATTAGGGGCCACTGGGGCCAACGTCCTGACTTTC	CASSPLLGATGANVLTF
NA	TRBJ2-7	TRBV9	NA	TGTGCCAGCAGCCATCCCATCTCGGGTTCACCCTACGAGCAGTACTTC	CASSHPISGSPYEQYF
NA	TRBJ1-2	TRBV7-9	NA	TGTGCCAGCAGCCAACAGGGATTCTATGGCTACACCTTC	CASSQQGFYGYTF
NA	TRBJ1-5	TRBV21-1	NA	TGTGCCAGCAGCAACGAACGCAGACAGGGGATCAATCAGCCCCAGCATTTT	CASSNERRQGINQPQHF